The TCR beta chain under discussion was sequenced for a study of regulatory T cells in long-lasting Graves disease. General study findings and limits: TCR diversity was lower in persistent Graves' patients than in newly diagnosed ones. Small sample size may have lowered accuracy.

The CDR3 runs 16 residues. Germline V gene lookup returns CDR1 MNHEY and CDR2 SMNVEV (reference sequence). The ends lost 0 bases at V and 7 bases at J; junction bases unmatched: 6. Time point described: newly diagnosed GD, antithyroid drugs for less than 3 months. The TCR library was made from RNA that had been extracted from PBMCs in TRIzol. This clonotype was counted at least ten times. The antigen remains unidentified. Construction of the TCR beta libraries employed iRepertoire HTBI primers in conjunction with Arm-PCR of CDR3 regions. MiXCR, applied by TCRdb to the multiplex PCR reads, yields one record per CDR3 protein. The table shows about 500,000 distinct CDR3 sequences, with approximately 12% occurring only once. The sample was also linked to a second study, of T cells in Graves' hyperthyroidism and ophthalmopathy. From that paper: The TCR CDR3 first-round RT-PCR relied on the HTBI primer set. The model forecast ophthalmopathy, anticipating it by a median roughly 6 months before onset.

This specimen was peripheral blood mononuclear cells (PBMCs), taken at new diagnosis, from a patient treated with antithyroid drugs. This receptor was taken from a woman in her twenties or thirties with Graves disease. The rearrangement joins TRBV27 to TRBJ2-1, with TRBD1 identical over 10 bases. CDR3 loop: CASSLSIGTGVNEQFF. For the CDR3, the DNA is TGTGCCAGCAGTTTATCGATCGGGACAGGGGTTAATGAGCAGTTCTTC.